This TCR beta chain was documented in a study of blood T cell repertoires in COVID-19 (dated by TCRdb to about 2020). In terms of the full investigation: The collaborator samples originated in the United States, Italy and Spain and spanned the acute and convalescent phases of COVID-19. HLA class I and class II types, where available, came from metadata supplied by the sample provider rather than from assay-based typing. The repertoires were released in a freely available public database meant as a resource for research on the immune response to SARS-CoV-2. The dataset comprised deeply sampled blood TCRbeta repertoires from subjects exposed to, actively infected with, or recovered from COVID-19. The material from the prospective study consisted of cDNA or gDNA derived from T cells, B-cell-depleted T cells, or PBMCs. The samples were drawn from the first 160 participants of the ongoing ImmuneRACE study and from 1,200 or so subjects provided by 6 global collaborators. A de-identified subject ID, COVID-19 status, age in years and sex were almost always included in the sample metadata. General conclusions and limits of the study: Clinical and demographic metadata were provided uncurated, with the amount varying by source and participant.

A remark on this clone: Its antigen is currently not known. Per-nucleotide qualities are absent, and no much larger clonotype sits a single base away.

The collaborating institutions used their own protocols to collect whole blood in K2EDTA tubes. For TCRbeta analysis, collaborators shipped samples as frozen whole blood, isolated PBMCs, or DNA extracted from either of those sample types. The immunoSEQ Assay, a bias-controlled multiplex PCR, was used to amplify TCRbeta CDR3 regions from genomic DNA. The original pipeline was this. The number of nucleated cells in each sample was estimated from the amplification of reference gene primers within the assay. Sequence reads were collapsed and filtered to measure the absolute abundance of every unique TCRbeta CDR3 rearrangement. For each sample, productive Simpson clonality was calculated by taking the square root of Simpson's diversity index across productive rearrangements. This is the immuneACCESS table as TCRdb keeps it, with only in-frame sequences that have V and J called. A part of the clones is gone; compared with another copy, unresolved V genes explain less than half, and the rest is unexplained. V and J calls and clone size are given by that table; D and trimming were obtained from the DNA. This sample gives some 97,000 clones in total; 70% to 90% of them show up just once. The top ten clonotypes cover roughly 12% of the sample.

Deletion took 7 bases off V and 1 base off J, with a span of 8 bases between the germline ends. From the cysteine through the phenylalanine, the CDR3 covers 12 amino acids. The DNA shown is the 36-base CDR3, in frame from base 1. The sample comprised peripheral blood. The chain couples TRBV12-3 or TRBV12-4 to TRBJ2-7, with TRBD2 tentatively as D gene (6 bases match). This TCR came from a human donor in a cohort sampled during active COVID-19. The CDR3 reads CASTGGSYEQYF. The nucleotides are TGTGCCAGCACCGGGGGTTCCTACGAGCAGTACTTC.